A selection of T cell receptor beta chains follows, all from one sample in a study of cytomegalovirus exposure and HLA in healthy donors. Sequencing used immunoSEQ multiplex PCR; TCRdb keeps in-frame clones, though not all of them. Among more than 95,000 clones listed, around 75% were seen once. Sequenced material: PBMCs. The source is a man between 60 and 75 years old in good health and CMV-seropositive. Each CDR3 is given with its conserved first and last residue. D genes are given only for firm matches. Clone sizes are given selectively: once, few, many, or a class where the clone is expanded.

TRBV6-5	-	-	TRBJ1-5	TGTGCCAGCAGCCCCCTAGGAGATAATCAGCCCCAGCATTTT	CASSPLGDNQPQHF
TRBV6-6	-	once	TRBJ2-2	TGTGCCAGCAGCAACACAGTGACCGGGGAGCTGTTTTTT	CASSNTVTGELFF
TRBV10-3	TRBD1	-	TRBJ2-5	TGTGCCATCAGGCCTGGACAGGGGGGGGAGACCCAGTACTTC	CAIRPGQGGETQYF
TRBV27	-	-	TRBJ1-1	TGTGCCAGCACCCGATACGGGGGTAGCACTGAAGCTTTCTTT	CASTRYGGSTEAFF
TRBV11-2	TRBD1	few	TRBJ2-7	TGTGCCAGCAGCTTAGGGGGGACAGGGGGTTTGTACGAGCAGTACTTC	CASSLGGTGGLYEQYF
TRBV2	TRBD2	-	TRBJ2-7	TGTGCCAGCAGTTACTCGGGACTAGCGTTGGGGGTCGAGCAGTACTTC	CASSYSGLALGVEQYF
TRBV7-3	-	-	TRBJ2-7	TGTGCCAGCAGCTTACGAAGAGCGGGCGGCTACGAGCAGTACTTC	CASSLRRAGGYEQYF
TRBV2	-	-	TRBJ2-5	TGTGCCAGCAGTCATGACGGAGACCAAGAGACCCAGTACTTC	CASSHDGDQETQYF
TRBV2	-	-	TRBJ1-2	TGTGCCAGCCTAACAAGATCGGGGGGCGCGAATAACTATGGCTACACCTTC	CASLTRSGGANNYGYTF
TRBV4-1	TRBD1	-	TRBJ1-5	TGCGCCAGCAGTCGAACAGGGGGCGTTTTACTTGGTCAGCCCCAGCATTTT	CASSRTGGVLLGQPQHF
TRBV29-1	TRBD1	-	TRBJ1-1	TGCAGCGTTGAGAAGACAGGGGGCACTGAAGCTTTCTTT	CSVEKTGGTEAFF
TRBV7-3	-	-	TRBJ2-7	TGTGCCAACAGCCCGGACAGTTCCTACGAGCAGTACTTC	CANSPDSSYEQYF
TRBV19	TRBD2	many	TRBJ2-7	TGTGCCAGTAGTATAGGACTAGCGGGGGCTGAAGAGCAGTACTTC	CASSIGLAGAEEQYF
TRBV27	-	-	TRBJ2-7	TGTGCCAGCAGTTTAACGGGGGAATCCTACGAGCAGTACTTC	CASSLTGESYEQYF
TRBV28	-	-	TRBJ2-2	TGTGCCAGCAAGAGGGGGGGGCAGAGGACCGGGGAGCTGTTTTTT	CASKRGGQRTGELFF
TRBV2	-	-	TRBJ2-1	TGTGCCAGCAGTGTCTTTGCGGGGAACTACAATGAGCAGTTCTTC	CASSVFAGNYNEQFF
TRBV5-1	-	few	TRBJ2-5	TGCGCCAGCAGCTTTGGTGAGGCGGAGACCCAGTACTTC	CASSFGEAETQYF
TRBV19	-	-	TRBJ1-5	TGTGCCAGTAAGGGGGGGAGGAATCAGCCCCAGCATTTT	CASKGGRNQPQHF
TRBV5-1	TRBD1	-	TRBJ1-2	TGCGCCAGCAGCTTAGATCTGACAGGGGGCTATGGCTACACCTTC	CASSLDLTGGYGYTF
TRBV10-3	-	-	TRBJ1-1	TGTGCCATCAAAGACAAGGACACTGAAGCTTTCTTT	CAIKDKDTEAFF
TRBV7-3	-	-	TRBJ2-5	TGTGCCAGCAGCTTATCTCAGGGAATCCAGTACTTC	CASSLSQGIQYF
TRBV5-6	TRBD2	-	TRBJ2-7	TGTGCCAGCAGCTTGCCTCGGGGGGGCCACGAGCAGTACTTC	CASSLPRGGHEQYF
TRBV4-1	-	-	TRBJ1-3	TGCGCCAGCAGCCTCTCGGACAGATCCTCTGGAAACACCATATATTTT	CASSLSDRSSGNTIYF
TRBV5-4	TRBD2	few	TRBJ2-1	TGTGCCAGCAGCTGGACTAGCGGCGATTACAATGAGCAGTTCTTC	CASSWTSGDYNEQFF
TRBV5-1	-	-	TRBJ2-7	TGCGCCAGCAGCTTGTTTACGGGGGACTCCTACGAGCAGTACTTC	CASSLFTGDSYEQYF
TRBV28	-	-	TRBJ2-7	TGTGCCAGCAGTTTAATTAAGGGACTTTACTACGAGCAGTACTTC	CASSLIKGLYYEQYF
TRBV5-1	TRBD1	-	TRBJ1-2	TGCGCCAGCAGCTTGGGACAGGGGAGGTATGGCTACACCTTC	CASSLGQGRYGYTF
TRBV7-9	-	-	TRBJ1-4	TGTGCCAGCAGCTTAGGACTAGGGGCGACTAATGAAAAACTGTTTTTT	CASSLGLGATNEKLFF
TRBV28	-	-	TRBJ2-3	TGTGCCAGCAGTTCTTCCGGGACCGCGGGGGATACGCAGTATTTT	CASSSSGTAGDTQYF
TRBV5-1	-	-	TRBJ1-4	TGCGCCAGCAGTTGGACAGCTGCAACTAATGAAAAACTGTTTTTT	CASSWTAATNEKLFF
TRBV27	-	-	TRBJ1-4	TGTGCCAGCAGTTTAAACCAGGGCGATGAAAAACTGTTTTTT	CASSLNQGDEKLFF
TRBV28	TRBD1	-	TRBJ1-5	TGTGCCAGCAGCGAGGGACAGGGATATAGCCAGCCCCAGCATTTT	CASSEGQGYSQPQHF
TRBV2	TRBD1	-	TRBJ1-1	TGTGCCAGCGGCAGTGCAGGGACAGGGGTTACTGAAGCTTTCTTT	CASGSAGTGVTEAFF
TRBV4-1	-	-	TRBJ1-5	TGCGCCAGCAGCCAAGGGAGGGGCGGGCAGCCCCAGCATTTT	CASSQGRGGQPQHF
TRBV5-1	-	-	TRBJ1-4	TGCGCCAGCAGCTCGGGCCCAGGGGAAAAACTGTTTTTT	CASSSGPGEKLFF
TRBV18	-	-	TRBJ2-5	TGTGCCAGCTCACCGATGGCAGGGGAAGGCTGGGAGACCCAGTACTTC	CASSPMAGEGWETQYF
TRBV5-1	TRBD1	-	TRBJ1-1	TGCGCCAGCAGCCTTTCGACAGGGATGAACACTGAAGCTTTCTTT	CASSLSTGMNTEAFF
TRBV7-2	-	-	TRBJ2-1	TGTGCCAGCAGCTTAGATCCAGGGCGGCACAATGAGCAGTTCTTC	CASSLDPGRHNEQFF
TRBV28	TRBD1	-	TRBJ1-2	TGTGCCAGCAGAACCCGGGACAGCTATGGCTACACCTTC	CASRTRDSYGYTF
TRBV5-1	TRBD1	-	TRBJ2-7	TGCGCCAGCAGCGCACAGGGGGCCTCGGGGGACGAGCAGTACTTC	CASSAQGASGDEQYF